This TCR beta chain was recovered during a study of blood T cell repertoires in COVID-19. Self-reported history from a screening survey and questionnaire set each donor's cohort. Per the original data handling: Reference gene primer amplification gave estimated nucleated cell counts. Using immunoSEQ multiplex PCR, the repertoire was profiled, and TCRdb retains in-frame clones only, with some absent. V, J and clone size reflect that table, while D and trimming were determined from the DNA. The table shows 250,000 to 400,000 clones, with 87% occurring only once. Losses at the gene ends were 6 bases for V and 3 bases for J; bases not matched to a gene: 4. Looked up from germline, CDR1 is MNHNY and CDR2 is SVGAGI (reference sequence). This CDR3 is built from 13 residues.

This TCR was sampled from a woman aged 25 to 39 who had recovered from COVID-19. The sequenced material came from PBMCs or T cells enriched from blood (not recorded which). The chain employs TRBV6-6 and TRBJ2-7; 8 nucleotides match TRBD2. Here the CDR3 reads CASRGLERYEQYF. CDR3 nucleotide sequence: TGTGCCAGCAGGGGACTAGAGCGCTACGAGCAGTACTTC.